Only a few counts were recorded for the clone carrying this TCR beta chain. Its target is not known. TCRdb's table, derived via immunoSEQ multiplex PCR, lists solely in-frame clones and lacks some. This sample carries approximately 11,000 clones, around 78% of them seen once, and the ten largest clones take under 5%. This sample is drawn from a study of T cell repertoires in ileal Crohn's disease. As for the study in general: All patients had surgery for stricturing (about 61%) or penetrating (approximately 39%) disease.

Study-wide points: Clonal expansions were more frequent in active smokers than non-smokers at surgery. Endoscopic recurrence occurred in every patient whose clonality exceeded 26.8%.

Specimen: ileal tissue. The receptor was isolated from an adult with Crohn's disease.

The CDR3 sequence is CASSHLDNSPLHF. The DNA of the CDR3 is TGTGCCAGCTCCCACTTGGATAATTCACCCCTCCACTTT. The V and J genes are TRBV18 and TRBJ1-6, with D uncertain. The CDR3 has 13 amino acids. The V gene's germline CDR1 is KGHSH and CDR2 LQKENI. V was cut by 6 bases and J by 5 bases, with 8 bases left in between.